The 22 T cell receptor beta chains below were found in one sample sequenced in a study of blood T cells in healthy people across ages. A J-beta primer mix and a sample-barcoded 5' primer were used in a second PCR of about 7 to 12 cycles. Each CDR3 protein gets one entry after TCRdb re-called the 5' RACE reads with MiXCR. The table lists about 720,000 distinct CDR3 sequences, 22% of them singletons. The sequenced sample consisted of blood. Receptor source: a man aged 65-85 years in good health.

This clonotype was seen more than once but under ten times. The rearrangement links TRBV4-3 to TRBJ1-4; D gene unclear. The CDR3 loop spans 15 amino acids. The germline V gene has CDR1 LGHNA and CDR2 YSLEER. V lost 2 bases and J lost 4, with 11 bases in between. CDR3: CASSQLGRDNEKLFF. The CDR3, as DNA: TGCGCCAGCAGCCAACTTGGACGGGATAATGAAAAACTGTTTTTT.

For the CDR3, the DNA is TGTGCCAGCAGTTTAGCTTCTCTCACTGAAGCTTTCTTT. Its protein is CASSLASLTEAFF. The rearrangement joins TRBV12-3 or TRBV12-4 to TRBJ1-1; no definite D call. This CDR3 comprises 13 residues. The V end lost 0 bases, the J end lost 4 bases, and 6 bases lay between the germline ends.

V is TRBV5-1 and J is TRBJ2-3; D remains unclear. Looked up from germline, CDR1 is SGHRS and CDR2 is YFSETQ. Deletions cut 4 bases from V and 5 bases from J, with 8 bases between. The CDR3 is 12 residues long. CDR3 amino acids: CASSPMGDTQYF. The CDR3 DNA is TGCGCCAGCAGCCCGATGGGAGATACGCAGTATTTT.

V gene TRBV20-1 combines with J gene TRBJ1-4, with unresolved D. Trimming took off 0 bases at V and 0 bases at J, with 8 bases between the two ends. The germline V gene encodes CDR1 DFQATT and CDR2 SNEGSKA (reference sequence). CDR3 size: 15 residues. CDR3 protein: CSARELGATNEKLFF. As DNA, the CDR3 is TGCAGTGCTAGAGAGCTTGGAGCAACTAATGAAAAACTGTTTTTT.

The rearrangement uses TRBV5-6 and TRBJ2-3; 10 bases match TRBD2. CDR1 and CDR2 from the germline V gene are SGHDT and YYEEEE. CDR3 length: 16 residues. V gave up 3 bases and J gave up 10 bases; unmatched junction bases: 14. CDR3 loop: CASSSSQTSGVGAQYF. The CDR3, as DNA: TGTGCCAGCAGCTCCTCCCAAACTAGCGGGGTAGGGGCGCAGTATTTT.

This clonotype was found a few times. J is TRBJ2-2 and V is TRBV7-8; TRBD2 aligns across 12 bases. Germline loops: CDR1 SGHVS, CDR2 FQNEAQ. V lost 4 bases to trimming and J lost 6 bases; unmatched junction nucleotides: 6. The CDR3 has 16 residues. For the CDR3, the DNA is TGTGCCAGCAGCTCAAGACTAGCGGGGGCGGCCGGGGAGCTGTTTTTT. Translated, it gives CASSSRLAGAAGELFF.

The chain uses TRBV6-1 and TRBJ2-5; D might be TRBD1 or TRBD2, each matching 6 bases. V lost 5 bases and J 5 bases, leaving 18 bases between the germline ends. This CDR3 is built from 15 residues. The germline CDR1 and CDR2 sequences are MNHNS and SASEGT. Written as DNA, the CDR3 is TGTGCCAGCAGTCTTCTCTGGGGGGCCGGGGAGACCCAGTACTTC. It yields the protein CASSLLWGAGETQYF.

There are many counts of this clonotype. The chain recombines TRBV18 with TRBJ2-5; no reliable D call. Per germline, CDR1 KGHSH and CDR2 LQKENI. Trimming took 0 bases from V and 5 from J, leaving 1 base between them. There are 11 residues in the CDR3. DNA of the CDR3: TGTGCCAGCTCACCACCGGAGACCCAGTACTTC. Its protein product is CASSPPETQYF.

In its sample, this clonotype was seen many times. The V gene is TRBV7-2, the J gene TRBJ1-5; D is undetermined. There are 13 residues in the CDR3. Looked up from germline, CDR1 is SGHTA and CDR2 is FQGNSA. Between the trimmed V and J ends, which lost 2 bases and 7 bases, there was a span of 9 bases. This CDR3 is CASSLSGGQPQHF. The CDR3 region has the DNA TGTGCCAGCAGCTTATCGGGCGGACAGCCCCAGCATTTT.

This chain joins TRBV7-9 and TRBJ1-3; D is perhaps TRBD1 (6 bases). Trimming stripped 1 base from V and 0 bases from J, with 7 bases between. CDR1 is SEHNR, CDR2 FQNEAQ, per germline (reference sequence). The CDR3 runs 15 residues. Here the CDR3 DNA reads TGTGCCAGCAGCTTAGGGGGGGCCTCTGGAAACACCATATATTTT. Its translation: CASSLGGASGNTIYF.

This clonotype occurred a few times. The rearrangement joins TRBV18 to TRBJ1-2; 8 bases align to TRBD1. Trimming took 3 bases from V and 8 from J; bases not matched to a gene: 5. CDR1 is KGHSH and CDR2 is LQKENI in the germline V gene. CDR3 length: 13 residues. For the CDR3, the DNA is TGTGCCAGCTCACCGGACAGGGTGGAAGGCTACACCTTC. This gives the protein CASSPDRVEGYTF.

The gene calls are TRBV2 and TRBJ2-3; D uncertain. The CDR3 is 15 amino acids. V was clipped by 1 base and J by 0 bases, with 8 bases between them. CDR1 is SNHLY and CDR2 is FYNNEI in the germline V gene. CDR3 loop: CASSEGLPSTDTQYF. The CDR3 DNA sequence: TGTGCCAGCAGTGAAGGTCTGCCTAGCACAGATACGCAGTATTTT. The full variable domain, completed using reference TRBV2 and TRBJ2-3, is EPEVTQTPSHQVTQMGQEVILRCVPISNHLYFYWYRQILGQKVEFLVSFYNNEISEKSEIFDDQFSVERPDGSNFTLKIRSTKLEDSAMYFCASSEGLPSTDTQYFGPGTRLTVL.

This sequence joins TRBV3-1 and TRBJ2-2, with 8 bases aligning to TRBD1. The CDR3 spans 17 residues. The germline gives CDR1 LGHDT, CDR2 YNNKEL (reference sequence). With V trimmed by 4 bases and J by 6 bases, 13 bases remained unmatched. CDR3: CASSPQKGQVASGELFF. The CDR3 bases are TGTGCCAGCAGCCCTCAGAAGGGACAGGTCGCCTCCGGGGAGCTGTTTTTT.

This clonotype was seen many times. The chain carries TRBV19 and TRBJ2-1, with TRBD1 matching 10 bases. In germline, CDR1 is LNHDA, CDR2 SQIVND (reference sequence). Trimming took 5 bases from V and 6 from J; bases not matched to a gene: 7. This CDR3 is built from 15 residues. The CDR3 is CASSPRQGARNEQFF. CDR3 bases: TGTGCCAGTAGTCCTCGACAGGGGGCACGCAATGAGCAGTTCTTC. Based on the CDR3 plus reference TRBV19 and TRBJ2-1, the full variable domain is DGGITQSPKYLFRKEGQNVTLSCEQNLNHDAMYWYRQDPGQGLRLIYYSQIVNDFQKGDIAEGYSVSREKKESFPLTVTSAQKNPTAFYLCASSPRQGARNEQFFGPGTRLTVL.

Only a few counts were recorded for this clonotype. The J gene is TRBJ2-1, the V gene TRBV20-1; 13 bases are shared with TRBD2. V dropped 5 bases and J dropped 1; count of bases not matched to a gene: 11. Per the germline V gene, CDR1 is DFQATT and CDR2 is SNEGSKA (reference sequence). This CDR3 spans 18 amino acids. CDR3 protein: CSAHRTSGRSGSYNEQFF. CDR3 DNA: TGCAGTGCTCACCGGACTAGCGGGAGAAGTGGGTCCTACAATGAGCAGTTCTTC.

The chain carries TRBV20-1 and TRBJ2-3; 11 positions match TRBD2. Trimming took 0 bases from V and 5 from J; bases not matched to a gene: 7. The CDR3 sequence is 16 residues long. In germline, CDR1 is DFQATT, CDR2 SNEGSKA (reference sequence). The CDR3: CSARDPFSGGVDTQYF. The DNA for the CDR3 is TGCAGTGCTAGAGACCCCTTTAGCGGGGGGGTAGATACGCAGTATTTT.

The V and J genes are TRBV13 and TRBJ2-3; D remains unclear. This CDR3 comprises 16 residues. Germline CDR1 is PRHDT and CDR2 is FYEKMQ (reference sequence). V dropped 6 bases and J dropped 0 bases, with 16 bases sitting between them. CDR3 bases: TGTGCCAGCAGTTATTTAACCCTTACTAGCACAGATACGCAGTATTTT. Translation: CASSYLTLTSTDTQYF.

This clonotype was found many times. This chain uses TRBV19 with TRBJ1-2; 11 bases match TRBD1. The germline gives CDR1 LNHDA, CDR2 SQIVND (reference sequence). CDR3 length: 15 amino acids. With V trimmed by 4 bases and J by 4 bases, 5 bases remained unmatched. CDR3 coding DNA: TGTGCCAGTAGTACCTGGGACAGGGGGACCTATGGCTACACCTTC. Its translation is CASSTWDRGTYGYTF.

For this clonotype: A junction end diverges from the germline sequence, so it may reflect a read error. The gene calls are TRBV6-5 and TRBJ1-2, with TRBD1 matching over 7 bases. Germline V gene lookup returns CDR1 MNHEY and CDR2 SVGAGI. The CDR3 spans 14 residues. CDR3 residues: CASSTPTGSGDYAF. CDR3 in DNA: TGTGCCAGCAGCACTCCGACAGGGTCTGGGGACTACGCCTTC.

The rearrangement joins TRBV5-1 to TRBJ2-1; TRBD2 aligns across 9 bases. This CDR3 region has 16 residues. The V gene end was trimmed by 3 bases and the J gene end by 9 bases; junction bases not matched to a gene: 13. The V gene's germline CDR1 is SGHRS and CDR2 YFSETQ. This CDR3 reads CASSSERGALWGEQFF. Here the CDR3 DNA reads TGCGCCAGCAGCTCAGAGCGGGGGGCGCTCTGGGGTGAGCAGTTCTTC.

This clonotype appeared a few times. The CDR3 DNA reads TGCGCCAGCAGCTTGGAACCAGGAGGGCCGGGGAACACTGAAGCTTTCTTT. Translating it yields CASSLEPGGPGNTEAFF. The chain carries TRBV5-1 and TRBJ1-1; D is unclear. The V gene lost 0 bases and the J gene lost 1 base, with 16 bases spanning the gap. Germline-derived CDR1 and CDR2 are SGHRS and YFSETQ. The CDR3 covers 17 residues.

This clonotype turned up a few times. The chain is built from TRBV5-5 and TRBJ2-1, with a possible D match to TRBD1 (5 bases). There are 16 residues in the CDR3. Germline assignment: CDR1 SGHKS and CDR2 YYEKEE (reference sequence). Trimming stripped 0 bases from V and 7 bases from J, with 17 bases between. Here the CDR3 DNA reads TGTGCCAGCAGCTTGGGGGGCTTGGCGCGTAGGAATGAGCAGTTCTTC. It specifies CASSLGGLARRNEQFF.